A single T cell receptor beta chain is shown here with its context. The sample belongs to a study of blood T cell repertoires in COVID-19. Individuals drawn from approximately 26 US areas were about 18 to 95 years old. TCRdb keeps only in-frame clones here, not all; method: immunoSEQ multiplex PCR. The data contain fewer than 500,000 clones, roughly 90% of them singletons. The CDR3 is 13 amino acids. Germline V gene sequence: CDR1 SEHNR, CDR2 FQNEAQ (reference sequence). V lost 5 bases, J lost 14 bases, and 10 bases stayed unmatched. The sample consisted of PBMCs or T cells enriched from blood (not recorded which). The origin of this receptor is a woman younger than 45 with acute COVID-19. The chain employs TRBV7-9 and TRBJ2-3; 10 bases match TRBD1. The CDR3 reads CASSVNRDRGWYF. The CDR3 DNA is TGTGCCAGCAGCGTGAACCGGGACAGGGGATGGTATTTT.